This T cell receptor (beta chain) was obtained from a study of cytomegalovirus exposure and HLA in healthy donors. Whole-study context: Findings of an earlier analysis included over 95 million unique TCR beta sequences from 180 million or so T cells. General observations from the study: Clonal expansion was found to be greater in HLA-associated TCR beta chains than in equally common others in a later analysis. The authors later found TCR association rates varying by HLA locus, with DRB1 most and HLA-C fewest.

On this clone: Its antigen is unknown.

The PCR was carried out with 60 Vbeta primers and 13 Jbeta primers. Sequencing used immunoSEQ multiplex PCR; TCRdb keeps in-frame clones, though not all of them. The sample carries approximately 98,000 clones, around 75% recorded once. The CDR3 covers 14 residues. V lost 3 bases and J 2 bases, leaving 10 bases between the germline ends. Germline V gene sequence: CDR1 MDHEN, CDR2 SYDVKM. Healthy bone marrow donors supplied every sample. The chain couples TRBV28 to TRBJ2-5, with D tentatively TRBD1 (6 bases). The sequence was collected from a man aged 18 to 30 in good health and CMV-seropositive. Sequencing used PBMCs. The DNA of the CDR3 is TGTGCCAGCAGTTTGGCCGGGACACAAGAGACCCAGTACTTC. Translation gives CASSLAGTQETQYF.